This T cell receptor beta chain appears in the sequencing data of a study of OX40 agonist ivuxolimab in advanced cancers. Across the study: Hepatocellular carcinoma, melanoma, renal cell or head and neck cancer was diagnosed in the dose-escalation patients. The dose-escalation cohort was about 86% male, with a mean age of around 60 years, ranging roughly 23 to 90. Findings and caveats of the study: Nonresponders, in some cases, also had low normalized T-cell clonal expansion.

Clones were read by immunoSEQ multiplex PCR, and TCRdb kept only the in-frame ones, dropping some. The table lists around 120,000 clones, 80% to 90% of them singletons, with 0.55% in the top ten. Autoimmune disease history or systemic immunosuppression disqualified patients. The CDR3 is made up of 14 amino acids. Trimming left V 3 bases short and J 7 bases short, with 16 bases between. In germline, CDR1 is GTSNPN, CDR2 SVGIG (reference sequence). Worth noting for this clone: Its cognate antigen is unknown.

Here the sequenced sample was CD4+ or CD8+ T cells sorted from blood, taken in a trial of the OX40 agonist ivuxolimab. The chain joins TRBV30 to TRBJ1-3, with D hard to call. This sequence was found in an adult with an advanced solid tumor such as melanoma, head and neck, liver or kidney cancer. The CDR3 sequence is CAWRLGRVGNTIYF. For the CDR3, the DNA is TGTGCCTGGAGATTAGGCCGAGTGGGGAACACCATATATTTT. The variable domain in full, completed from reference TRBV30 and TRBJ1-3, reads SQTIHQWPATLVQPVGSPLSLECTVEGTSNPNLYWYRQAAGRGLQLLFYSVGIGQISSEVPQNLSASRPQDRQFILSSKKLLLSDSGFYLCAWRLGRVGNTIYFGEGSWLTVV.